The following is a T cell receptor (beta chain) sequence with its context. Its antigen is unidentified. Method: immunoSEQ multiplex PCR; TCRdb's copy keeps in-frame clones and lacks some. The sample has just over 40,000 clones; roughly 96% are singletons. This sample was taken from a study of graft-versus-host responses after intestinal transplantation. Turning to the study itself: For around 3 years after anti-thymocyte globulin induction, all recipients took tacrolimus and steroids.

Germline V gene sequence: CDR1 KGHSH, CDR2 LQKENI. This CDR3 has 15 amino acids. V lost 4 bases and J lost 3, with 15 bases in between. The sample in question was unstimulated CD8+ T cells sorted from spleen or lymph node cells, obtained before transplant. This TCR came from a human donor who was the organ donor for an intestinal transplant. This chain joins TRBV18 and TRBJ1-1, with D perhaps TRBD1 (5 bases). The CDR3 protein is CASSLETVWDTEAFF. CDR3 nucleotides: TGTGCCAGCTCACTAGAGACAGTTTGGGACACTGAAGCTTTCTTT.